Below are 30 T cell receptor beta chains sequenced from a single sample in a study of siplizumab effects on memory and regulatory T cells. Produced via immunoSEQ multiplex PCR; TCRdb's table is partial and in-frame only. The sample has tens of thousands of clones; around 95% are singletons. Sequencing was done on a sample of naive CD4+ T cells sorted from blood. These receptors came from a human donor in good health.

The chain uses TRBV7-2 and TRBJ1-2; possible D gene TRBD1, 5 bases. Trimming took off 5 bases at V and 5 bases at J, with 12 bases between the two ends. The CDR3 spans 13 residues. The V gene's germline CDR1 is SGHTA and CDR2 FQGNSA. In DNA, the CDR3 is TGTGCCAGCAGCCTGCAGGGCGTGTATGGCTACACCTTC. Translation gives CASSLQGVYGYTF. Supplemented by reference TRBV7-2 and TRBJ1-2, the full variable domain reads GAGVSQSPSNKVTEKGKDVELRCDPISGHTALYWYRQSLGQGLEFLIYFQGNSAPDKSGLPSDRFSAERTGGSVSTLTIQRTQQEDSAVYLCASSLQGVYGYTFGSGTRLTVV.

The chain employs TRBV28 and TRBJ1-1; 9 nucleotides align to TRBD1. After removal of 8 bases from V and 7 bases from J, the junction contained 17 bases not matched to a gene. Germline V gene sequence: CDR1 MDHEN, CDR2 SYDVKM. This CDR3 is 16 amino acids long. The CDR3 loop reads CASASQGGQGGSEAFF. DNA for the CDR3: TGTGCCAGCGCCTCCCAAGGGGGACAGGGAGGGAGTGAAGCTTTCTTT.

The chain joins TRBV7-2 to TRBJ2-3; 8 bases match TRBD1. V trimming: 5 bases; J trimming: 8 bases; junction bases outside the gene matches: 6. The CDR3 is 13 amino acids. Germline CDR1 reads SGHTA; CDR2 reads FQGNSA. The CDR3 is CASSRPTGATQYF. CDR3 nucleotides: TGTGCCAGCAGCCGGCCGACAGGGGCTACGCAGTATTTT.

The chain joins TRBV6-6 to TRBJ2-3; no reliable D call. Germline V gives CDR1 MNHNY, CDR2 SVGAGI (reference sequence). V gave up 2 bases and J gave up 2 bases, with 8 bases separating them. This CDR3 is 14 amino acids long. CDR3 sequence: CASSYGGNTDTQYF. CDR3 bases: TGTGCCAGCAGTTACGGTGGCAACACAGATACGCAGTATTTT.

CDR3 bases: TGTGCCAGCACCAACTACCTTACCGGGACAGGTCGTGACAATGAGCAGTTCTTC. Amino acid sequence: CASTNYLTGTGRDNEQFF. The J gene is TRBJ2-1, the V gene TRBV5-6, with TRBD1 matching 8 bases. The germline V gene has CDR1 SGHDT and CDR2 YYEEEE. Trimming took 6 bases from V and 5 from J; bases not matched to a gene: 19. The CDR3 is made up of 18 amino acids.

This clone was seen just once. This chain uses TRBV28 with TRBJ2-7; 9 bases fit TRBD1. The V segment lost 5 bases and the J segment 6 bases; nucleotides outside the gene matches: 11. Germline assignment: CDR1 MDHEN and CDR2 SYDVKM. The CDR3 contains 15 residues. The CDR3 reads CASSPPGQGSGEQYF. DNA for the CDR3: TGTGCCAGCAGTCCCCCGGGACAGGGATCCGGCGAGCAGTACTTC.

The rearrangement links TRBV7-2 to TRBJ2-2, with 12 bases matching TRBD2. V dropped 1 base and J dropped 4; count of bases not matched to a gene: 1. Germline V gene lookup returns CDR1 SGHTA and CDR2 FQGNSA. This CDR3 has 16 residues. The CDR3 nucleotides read TGTGCCAGCAGCTTAGTGGGACTAGCGGGCACCGGGGAGCTGTTTTTT. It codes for CASSLVGLAGTGELFF. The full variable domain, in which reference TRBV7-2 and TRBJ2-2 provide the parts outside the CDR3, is GAGVSQSPSNKVTEKGKDVELRCDPISGHTALYWYRQSLGQGLEFLIYFQGNSAPDKSGLPSDRFSAERTGGSVSTLTIQRTQQEDSAVYLCASSLVGLAGTGELFFGEGSRLTVL.

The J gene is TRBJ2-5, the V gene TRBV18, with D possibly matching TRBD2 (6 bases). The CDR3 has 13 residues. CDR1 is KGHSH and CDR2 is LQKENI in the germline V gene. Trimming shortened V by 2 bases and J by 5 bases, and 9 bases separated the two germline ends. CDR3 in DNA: TGTGCCAGCTCACCAGGACTAAGGGAGACCCAGTACTTC. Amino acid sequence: CASSPGLRETQYF.

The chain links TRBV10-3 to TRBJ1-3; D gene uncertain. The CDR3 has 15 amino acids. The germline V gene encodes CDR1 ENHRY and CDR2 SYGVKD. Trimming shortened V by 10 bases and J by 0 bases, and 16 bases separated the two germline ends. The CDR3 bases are TGTGCCACTAGCTTGGGTCCGAGCTCTGGAAACACCATATATTTT. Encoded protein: CATSLGPSSGNTIYF.

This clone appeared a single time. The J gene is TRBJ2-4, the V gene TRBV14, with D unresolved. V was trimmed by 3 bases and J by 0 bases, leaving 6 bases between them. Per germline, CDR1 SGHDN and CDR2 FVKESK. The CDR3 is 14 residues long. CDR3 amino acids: CASSQALAKNIQYF. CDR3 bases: TGTGCCAGCAGCCAGGCGCTAGCCAAAAACATTCAGTACTTC.

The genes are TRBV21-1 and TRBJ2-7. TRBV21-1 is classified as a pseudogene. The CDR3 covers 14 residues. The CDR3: CASSKRPASYEQYF. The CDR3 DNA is TGTGCCAGCAGCAAACGGCCAGCCTCCTACGAGCAGTACTTC.

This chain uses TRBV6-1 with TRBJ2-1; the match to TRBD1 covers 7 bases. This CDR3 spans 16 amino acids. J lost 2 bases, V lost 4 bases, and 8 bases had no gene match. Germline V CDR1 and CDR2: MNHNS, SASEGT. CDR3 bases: TGTGCCAGCAGTGGCCTGACAGGGCGTCCCTACAATGAGCAGTTCTTC. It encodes CASSGLTGRPYNEQFF.

The CDR3 DNA sequence: TGTGCCAGCAGCCCTCTGACAGGGCCGGGGGAGCAGTACTTC. Translating it yields CASSPLTGPGEQYF. The rearrangement uses TRBV5-6 and TRBJ2-7, with 7 positions matching TRBD1. This CDR3 is built from 14 residues. Germline-derived CDR1 and CDR2 are SGHDT and YYEEEE. V was clipped by 4 bases and J by 7 bases; unmatched bases: 11.

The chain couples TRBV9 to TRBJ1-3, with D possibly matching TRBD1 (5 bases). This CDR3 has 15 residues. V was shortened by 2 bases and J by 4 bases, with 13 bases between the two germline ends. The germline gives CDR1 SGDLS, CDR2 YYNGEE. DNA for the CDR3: TGTGCCAGCAGCGTTACCTCACAGGCCGGAAACACCATATATTTT. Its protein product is CASSVTSQAGNTIYF.

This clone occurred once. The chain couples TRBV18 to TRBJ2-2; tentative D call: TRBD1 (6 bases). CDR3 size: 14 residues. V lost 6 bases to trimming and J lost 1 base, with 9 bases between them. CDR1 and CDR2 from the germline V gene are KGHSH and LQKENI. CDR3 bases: TGTGCCAGCTCGGAGGACAGGAACACCGGGGAGCTGTTTTTT. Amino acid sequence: CASSEDRNTGELFF.

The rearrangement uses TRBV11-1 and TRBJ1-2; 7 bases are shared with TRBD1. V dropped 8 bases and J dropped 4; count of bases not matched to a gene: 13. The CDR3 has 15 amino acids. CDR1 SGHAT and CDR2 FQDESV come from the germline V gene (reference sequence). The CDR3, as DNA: TGTGCCAGCTATGTGGGAGGGGGCGGTGGCTATGGCTACACCTTC. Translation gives CASYVGGGGGYGYTF.

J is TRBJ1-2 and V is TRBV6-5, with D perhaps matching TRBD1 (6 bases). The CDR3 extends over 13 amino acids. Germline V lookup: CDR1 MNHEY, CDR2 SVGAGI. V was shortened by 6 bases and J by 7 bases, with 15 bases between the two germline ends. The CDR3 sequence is CASSYRQESGYTF. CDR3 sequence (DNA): TGTGCCAGCAGCTACCGACAGGAGTCTGGCTACACCTTC.

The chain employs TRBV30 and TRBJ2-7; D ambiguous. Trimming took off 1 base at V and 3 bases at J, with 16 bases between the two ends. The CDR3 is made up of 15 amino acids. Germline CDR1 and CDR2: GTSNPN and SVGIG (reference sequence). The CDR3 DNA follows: TGTGCCTGGAGTGACAGAATCAGGTTCCGCTACGAGCAGTACTTC. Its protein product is CAWSDRIRFRYEQYF.

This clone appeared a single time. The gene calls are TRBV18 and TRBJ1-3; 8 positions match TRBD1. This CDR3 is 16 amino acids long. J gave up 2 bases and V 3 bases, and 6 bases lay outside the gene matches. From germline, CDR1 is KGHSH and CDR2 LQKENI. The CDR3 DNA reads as TGTGCCAGCTCACCCATGGAGACAGGGGCTGGAAACACCATATATTTT. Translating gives CASSPMETGAGNTIYF.

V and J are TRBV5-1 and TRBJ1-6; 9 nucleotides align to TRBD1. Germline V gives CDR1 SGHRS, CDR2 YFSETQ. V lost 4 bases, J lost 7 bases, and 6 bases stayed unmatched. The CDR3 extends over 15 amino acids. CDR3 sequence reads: CASSHGQGQNSPLHF. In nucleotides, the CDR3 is TGCGCCAGCAGCCACGGACAGGGGCAGAATTCACCCCTCCACTTT.

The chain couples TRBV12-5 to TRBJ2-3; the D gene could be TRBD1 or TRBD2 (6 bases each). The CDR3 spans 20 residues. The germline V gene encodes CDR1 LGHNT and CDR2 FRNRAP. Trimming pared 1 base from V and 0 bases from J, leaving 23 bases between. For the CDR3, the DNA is TGTGCTAGTGGTTTGGCGCAACCCCAAAGGAGGGACACCAGCACAGATACGCAGTATTTT. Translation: CASGLAQPQRRDTSTDTQYF.

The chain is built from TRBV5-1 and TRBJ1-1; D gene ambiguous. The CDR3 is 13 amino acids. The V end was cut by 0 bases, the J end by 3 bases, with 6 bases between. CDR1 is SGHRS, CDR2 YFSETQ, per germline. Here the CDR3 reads CASSLESDTEAFF. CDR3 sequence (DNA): TGCGCCAGCAGCTTGGAGTCGGACACTGAAGCTTTCTTT.

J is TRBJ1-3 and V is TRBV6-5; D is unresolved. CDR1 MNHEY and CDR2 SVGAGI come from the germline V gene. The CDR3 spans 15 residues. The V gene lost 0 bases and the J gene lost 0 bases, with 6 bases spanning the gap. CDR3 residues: CASSYSTFSGNTIYF. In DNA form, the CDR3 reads TGTGCCAGCAGTTACTCAACCTTCTCTGGAAACACCATATATTTT.

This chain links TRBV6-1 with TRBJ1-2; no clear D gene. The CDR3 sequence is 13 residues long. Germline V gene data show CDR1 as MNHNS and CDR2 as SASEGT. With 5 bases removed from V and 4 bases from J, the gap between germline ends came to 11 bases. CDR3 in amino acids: CASSPAVRYGYTF. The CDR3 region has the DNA TGTGCCAGCAGTCCCGCCGTCCGCTATGGCTACACCTTC.

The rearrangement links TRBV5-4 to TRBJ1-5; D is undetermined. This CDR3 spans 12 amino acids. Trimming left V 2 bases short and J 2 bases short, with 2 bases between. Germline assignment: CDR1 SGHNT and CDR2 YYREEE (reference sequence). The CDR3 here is CASSFGNQPQHF. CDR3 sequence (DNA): TGTGCCAGCAGCTTCGGCAATCAGCCCCAGCATTTT.

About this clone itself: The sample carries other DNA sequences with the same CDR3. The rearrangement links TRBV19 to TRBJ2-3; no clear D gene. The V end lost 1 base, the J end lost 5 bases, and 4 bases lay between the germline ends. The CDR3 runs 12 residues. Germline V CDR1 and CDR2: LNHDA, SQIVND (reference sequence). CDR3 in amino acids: CASSIVGDTQYF. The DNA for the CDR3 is TGTGCCAGTAGTATAGTTGGAGATACGCAGTATTTT.

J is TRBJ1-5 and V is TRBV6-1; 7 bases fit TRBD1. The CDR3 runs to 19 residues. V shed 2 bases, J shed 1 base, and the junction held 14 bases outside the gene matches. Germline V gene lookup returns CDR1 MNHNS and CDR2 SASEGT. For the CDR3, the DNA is TGTGCCAGCAGTGAACATGAAAACAGGGGAAGATCCAGCAATCAGCCCCAGCATTTT. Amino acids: CASSEHENRGRSSNQPQHF.

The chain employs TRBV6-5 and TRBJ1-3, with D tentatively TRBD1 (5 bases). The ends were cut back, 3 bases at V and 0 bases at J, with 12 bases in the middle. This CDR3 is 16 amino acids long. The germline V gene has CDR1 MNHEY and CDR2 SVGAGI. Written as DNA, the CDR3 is TGTGCCAGCAGTTATTTGGGGGAATCCTCTGGAAACACCATATATTTT. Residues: CASSYLGESSGNTIYF.

The CDR3 here is CASSQQGTSTDTQYF. DNA of the CDR3: TGCGCCAGCAGCCAGCAGGGGACATCCACAGATACGCAGTATTTT. This chain connects TRBV4-3 to TRBJ2-3; maybe TRBD1 (6 bases). This CDR3 is 15 amino acids long. Trimming took off 3 bases at V and 2 bases at J, with 12 bases between the two ends. Germline V CDR1 and CDR2: LGHNA, YSLEER.

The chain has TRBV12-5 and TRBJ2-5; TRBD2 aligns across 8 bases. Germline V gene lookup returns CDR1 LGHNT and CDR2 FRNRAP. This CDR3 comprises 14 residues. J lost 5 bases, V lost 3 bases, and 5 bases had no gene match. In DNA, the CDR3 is TGTGCTAGTGGTTTCGGACTAGCTGGGGAGACCCAGTACTTC. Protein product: CASGFGLAGETQYF.